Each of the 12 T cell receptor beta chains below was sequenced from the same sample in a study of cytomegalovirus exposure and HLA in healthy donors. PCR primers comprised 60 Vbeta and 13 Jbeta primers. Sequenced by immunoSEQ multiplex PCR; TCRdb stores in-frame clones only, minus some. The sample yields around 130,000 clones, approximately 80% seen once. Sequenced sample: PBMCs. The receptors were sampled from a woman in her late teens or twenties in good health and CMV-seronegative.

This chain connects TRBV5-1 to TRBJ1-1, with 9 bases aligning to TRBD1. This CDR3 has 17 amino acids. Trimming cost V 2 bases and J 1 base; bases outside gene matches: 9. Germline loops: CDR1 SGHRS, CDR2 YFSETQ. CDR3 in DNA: TGCGCCAGCAGCTTTTTTGGGGGGACAGGGACGAACACTGAAGCTTTCTTT. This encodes CASSFFGGTGTNTEAFF.

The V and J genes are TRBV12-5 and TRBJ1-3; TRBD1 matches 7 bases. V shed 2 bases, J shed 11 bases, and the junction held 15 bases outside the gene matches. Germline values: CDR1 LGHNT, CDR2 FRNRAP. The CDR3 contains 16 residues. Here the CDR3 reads CASGLTQGGRSFPIYF. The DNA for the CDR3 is TGTGCTAGTGGTTTGACTCAGGGGGGCCGTTCTTTCCCCATATATTTT.

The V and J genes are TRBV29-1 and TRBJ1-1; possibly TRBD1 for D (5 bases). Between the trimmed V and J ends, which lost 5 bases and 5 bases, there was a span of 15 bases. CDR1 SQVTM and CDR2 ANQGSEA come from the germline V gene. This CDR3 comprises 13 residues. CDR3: CSVRTGPGTEAFF. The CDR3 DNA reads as TGCAGCGTTCGTACAGGCCCCGGGACTGAAGCTTTCTTT. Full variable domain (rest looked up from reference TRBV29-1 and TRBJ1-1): SAVISQKPSRDICQRGTSLTIQCQVDSQVTMMFWYRQQPGQSLTLIATANQGSEATYESGFVIDKFPISRPNLTFSTLTVSNMSPEDSSIYLCSVRTGPGTEAFFGQGTRLTVV.

The CDR3 loop is CASSLGTGNYGYTF. The CDR3 DNA sequence: TGTGCCAGCAGCCTGGGGACAGGGAACTATGGCTACACCTTC. J is TRBJ1-2 and V is TRBV5-6; 9 nucleotides align to TRBD1. There are 14 residues in the CDR3. V shed 4 bases, J shed 2 bases, and the junction held 3 bases outside the gene matches. Germline V gene lookup returns CDR1 SGHDT and CDR2 YYEEEE.

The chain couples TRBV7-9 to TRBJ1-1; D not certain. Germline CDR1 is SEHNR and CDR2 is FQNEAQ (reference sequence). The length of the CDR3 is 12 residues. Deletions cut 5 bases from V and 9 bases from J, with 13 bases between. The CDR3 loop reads CASSPSGGKAFF. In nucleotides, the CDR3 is TGTGCCAGCAGCCCGTCCGGAGGAAAAGCTTTCTTT.

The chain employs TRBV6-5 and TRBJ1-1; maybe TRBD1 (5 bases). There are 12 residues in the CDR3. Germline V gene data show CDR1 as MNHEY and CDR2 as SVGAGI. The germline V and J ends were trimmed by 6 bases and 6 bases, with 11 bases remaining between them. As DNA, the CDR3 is TGTGCCAGCAGCCAGGGTGGGCCTGAAGCTTTCTTT. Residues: CASSQGGPEAFF.

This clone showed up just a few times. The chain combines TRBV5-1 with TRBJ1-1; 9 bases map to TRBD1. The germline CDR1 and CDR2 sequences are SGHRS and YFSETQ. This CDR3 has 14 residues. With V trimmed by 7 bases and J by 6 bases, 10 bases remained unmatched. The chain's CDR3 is CASREQGASSEAFF. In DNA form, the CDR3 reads TGCGCCAGCCGCGAACAGGGGGCGTCTTCTGAAGCTTTCTTT.

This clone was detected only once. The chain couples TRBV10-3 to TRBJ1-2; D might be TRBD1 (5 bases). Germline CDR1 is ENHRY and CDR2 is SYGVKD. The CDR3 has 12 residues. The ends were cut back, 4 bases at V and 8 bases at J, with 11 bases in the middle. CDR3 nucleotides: TGTGCCATCAGTGGAGACAGTCAAGGCTACACCTTC. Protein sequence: CAISGDSQGYTF.

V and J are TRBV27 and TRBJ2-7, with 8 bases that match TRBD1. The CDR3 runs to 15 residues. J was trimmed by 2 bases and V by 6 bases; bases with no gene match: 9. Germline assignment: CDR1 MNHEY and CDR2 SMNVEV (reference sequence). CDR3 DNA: TGTGCCAGCAGACTGGACAGGGAAGTTACCTACGAGCAGTACTTC. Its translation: CASRLDREVTYEQYF.

The CDR3 spells CASSQQGASYEQYF. The DNA for the CDR3 is TGCGCCAGCAGCCAACAGGGGGCCTCCTACGAGCAGTACTTC. This sequence joins TRBV4-1 and TRBJ2-7, with 8 positions matching TRBD1. The V segment lost 2 bases and the J segment 0 bases; nucleotides outside the gene matches: 0. CDR3 length: 14 residues. The germline CDR1 and CDR2 sequences are MGHRA and YSYEKL.

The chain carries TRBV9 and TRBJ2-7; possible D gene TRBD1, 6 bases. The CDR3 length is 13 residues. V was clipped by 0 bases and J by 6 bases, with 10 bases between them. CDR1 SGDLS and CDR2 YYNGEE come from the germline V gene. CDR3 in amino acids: CASSVGGLSEQYF. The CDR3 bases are TGTGCCAGCAGCGTAGGGGGGCTGAGCGAGCAGTACTTC. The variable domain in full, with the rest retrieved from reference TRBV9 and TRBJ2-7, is DSGVTQTPKHLITATGQRVTLRCSPRSGDLSVYWYQQSLDQGLQFLIQYYNGEERAKGNILERFSAQQFPDLHSELNLSSLELGDSALYFCASSVGGLSEQYFGPGTRLTVT.

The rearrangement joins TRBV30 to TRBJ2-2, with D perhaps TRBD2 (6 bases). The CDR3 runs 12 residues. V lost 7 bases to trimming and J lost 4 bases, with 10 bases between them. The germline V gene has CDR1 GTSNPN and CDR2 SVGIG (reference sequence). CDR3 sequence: CASGGVTGELFF. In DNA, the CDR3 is TGTGCCTCCGGAGGGGTCACCGGGGAGCTGTTTTTT.